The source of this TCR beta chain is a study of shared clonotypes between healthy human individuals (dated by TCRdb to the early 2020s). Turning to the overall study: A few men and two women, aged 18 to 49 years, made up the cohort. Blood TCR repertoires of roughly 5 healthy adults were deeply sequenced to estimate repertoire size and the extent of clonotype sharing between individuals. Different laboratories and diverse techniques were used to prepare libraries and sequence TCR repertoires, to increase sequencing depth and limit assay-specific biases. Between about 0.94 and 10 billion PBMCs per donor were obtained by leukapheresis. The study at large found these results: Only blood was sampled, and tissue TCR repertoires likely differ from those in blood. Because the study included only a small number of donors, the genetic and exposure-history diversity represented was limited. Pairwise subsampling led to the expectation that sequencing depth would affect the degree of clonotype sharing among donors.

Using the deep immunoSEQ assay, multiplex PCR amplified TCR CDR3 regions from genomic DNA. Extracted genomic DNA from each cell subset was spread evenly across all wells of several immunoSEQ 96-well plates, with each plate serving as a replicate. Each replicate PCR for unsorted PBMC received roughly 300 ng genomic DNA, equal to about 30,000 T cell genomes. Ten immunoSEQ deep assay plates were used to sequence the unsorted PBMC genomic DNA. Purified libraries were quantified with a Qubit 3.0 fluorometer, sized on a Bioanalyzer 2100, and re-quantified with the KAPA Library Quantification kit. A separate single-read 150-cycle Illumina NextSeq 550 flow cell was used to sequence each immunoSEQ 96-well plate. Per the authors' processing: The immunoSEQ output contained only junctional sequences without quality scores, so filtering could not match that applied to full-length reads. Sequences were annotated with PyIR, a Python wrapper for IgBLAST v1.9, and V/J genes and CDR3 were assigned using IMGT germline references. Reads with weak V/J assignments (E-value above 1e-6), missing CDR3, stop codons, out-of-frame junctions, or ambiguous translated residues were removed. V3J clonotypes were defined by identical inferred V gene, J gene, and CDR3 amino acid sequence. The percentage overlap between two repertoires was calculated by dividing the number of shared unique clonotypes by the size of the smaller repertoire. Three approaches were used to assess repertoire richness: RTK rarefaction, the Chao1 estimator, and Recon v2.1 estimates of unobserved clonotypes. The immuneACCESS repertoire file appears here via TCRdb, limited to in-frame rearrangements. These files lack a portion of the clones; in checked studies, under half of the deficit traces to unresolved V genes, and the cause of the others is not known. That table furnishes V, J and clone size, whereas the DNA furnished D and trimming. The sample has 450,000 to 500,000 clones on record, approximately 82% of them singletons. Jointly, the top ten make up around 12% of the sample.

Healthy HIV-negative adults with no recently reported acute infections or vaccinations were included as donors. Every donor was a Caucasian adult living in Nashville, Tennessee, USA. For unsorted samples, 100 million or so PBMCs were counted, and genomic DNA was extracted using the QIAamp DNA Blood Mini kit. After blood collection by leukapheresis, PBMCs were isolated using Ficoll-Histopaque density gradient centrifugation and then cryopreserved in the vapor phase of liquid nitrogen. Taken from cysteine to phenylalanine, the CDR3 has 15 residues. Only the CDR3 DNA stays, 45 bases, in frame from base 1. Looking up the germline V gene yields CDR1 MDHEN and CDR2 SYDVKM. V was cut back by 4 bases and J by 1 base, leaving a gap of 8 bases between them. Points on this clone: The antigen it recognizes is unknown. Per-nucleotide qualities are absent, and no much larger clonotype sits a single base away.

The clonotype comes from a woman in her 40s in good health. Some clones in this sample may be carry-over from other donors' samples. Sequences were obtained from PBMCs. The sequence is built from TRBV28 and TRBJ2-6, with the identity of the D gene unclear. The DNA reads TGTGCCAGCAGTTCCCCATGGTCTGGGGCCAACGTCCTGACTTTC. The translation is CASSSPWSGANVLTF.